Following are 20 T cell receptor beta chains from one sample sequenced in a study of metastatic and nonmetastatic thyroid tumors. Using MiXCR, TCRdb re-called clones from the PCR reads. Among around 13,000 clones listed, around an eighth were seen once. Patients underwent thyroid surgery, and none had received any treatment before it. The sequenced material came from blood. These receptors were obtained from a female donor with papillary thyroid cancer or a benign thyroid nodule (not recorded which). Some clones in this sample may be carry-over from other donors' samples.

This clone was recorded many times. This CDR3 is CASSLHRGQGVIQYF. The CDR3 DNA follows: TGCGCCAGCAGCTTACACCGTGGACAGGGGGTCATTCAGTACTTC. The V gene is TRBV5-1, the J gene TRBJ2-4; 10 nucleotides agree with TRBD1. Germline V lookup: CDR1 SGHRS, CDR2 YFSETQ. CDR3 length: 15 amino acids. With 2 bases clipped from V and 9 bases from J, the junction kept 8 bases outside the gene matches. Filled out from reference TRBV5-1 and TRBJ2-4, the complete variable domain reads KAGVTQTPRYLIKTRGQQVTLSCSPISGHRSVSWYQQTPGQGLQFLFEYFSETQRNKGNFPGRFSGRQFSNSRSEMNVSTLELGDSALYLCASSLHRGQGVIQYFGAGTRLSVL.

This clone was found many times. A much more abundant neighbour one base away suggests this may be a read error. Other DNA sequences in the same sample also yield this CDR3. V usage is TRBV6-1 and J usage is TRBJ1-1; 7 positions match TRBD1. This CDR3 is built from 13 residues. The trim removed 6 bases at V and 8 bases at J, leaving 9 bases unmatched. Germline V gene data show CDR1 as MNHNS and CDR2 as SASEGT. The CDR3, as DNA: TGTGCCAGCAGACTAACAGGGGTCACCGAAGCTTTCTTT. Protein: CASRLTGVTEAFF.

This clone was seen many times. This chain joins TRBV5-4 and TRBJ1-2, with TRBD1 as a possible D gene (6 bases). The V gene lost 3 bases and the J gene lost 0 bases, with 18 bases spanning the gap. The CDR3 totals 17 residues. Germline CDR1 is SGHNT and CDR2 is YYREEE (reference sequence). CDR3: CASSYIQGAYPNYGYTF. The CDR3, as DNA: TGTGCCAGCAGCTATATACAGGGAGCCTATCCTAACTATGGCTACACCTTC.

Ten or more counts support this clone. The gene calls are TRBV3-1 and TRBJ2-6; D unresolved. This CDR3 has 18 amino acids. The V and J ends lost 1 base and 0 bases respectively, with 13 bases between them. Per germline, CDR1 LGHDT and CDR2 YNNKEL (reference sequence). CDR3 loop: CASSQVYMGSSGANVLTF. CDR3 coding DNA: TGTGCCAGCAGCCAAGTATATATGGGAAGCTCTGGGGCCAACGTCCTGACTTTC.

This clone came up many times. The genes are TRBV20-1 and TRBJ1-5, with 10 bases aligning to TRBD1. Germline values: CDR1 DFQATT, CDR2 SNEGSKA (reference sequence). CDR3 length equals 14 residues. The junction had 2 bases not matched to a gene; V was cut back by 0 bases and J by 6 bases. The CDR3 coding sequence is TGCAGTGCTAGAGAGGGACAGGGGATTCAGCCCCAGCATTTT. This sequence encodes CSAREGQGIQPQHF.

At least ten counts were recorded for this clone. The chain combines TRBV19 with TRBJ2-5; the D gene is possibly TRBD2 (6 bases). The germline V and J ends were trimmed by 7 bases and 5 bases, with 14 bases remaining between them. From germline, CDR1 is LNHDA and CDR2 SQIVND (reference sequence). This CDR3 has 13 amino acids. Here the CDR3 DNA reads TGTGCCAGTACGGCGGGAACGCGGGAGACCCAGTACTTC. It encodes CASTAGTRETQYF.

Ten or more counts support this clone. CDR3 sequence: CASSAAQRPGGDEQFF. The CDR3 bases are TGTGCCAGCAGCGCAGCTCAAAGGCCGGGAGGTGATGAGCAGTTCTTC. This rearrangement joins TRBV9 to TRBJ2-1, with 7 nucleotides matching TRBD2. The V segment lost 3 bases and the J segment 8 bases; nucleotides outside the gene matches: 14. The CDR3 consists of 16 residues. Per the germline V gene, CDR1 is SGDLS and CDR2 is YYNGEE.

This clone was observed at least ten times. The chain has TRBV18 and TRBJ2-7; D unresolved. Germline lookup yields CDR1 KGHSH and CDR2 LQKENI. The CDR3 covers 15 residues. Trimming removed 0 bases from V and 2 bases from J, with 11 bases in between. The CDR3 reads CASSPPRTATYEQYF. The CDR3 DNA is TGTGCCAGCTCACCACCTAGGACGGCTACCTACGAGCAGTACTTC.

This clone was seen ten or more times. The rearrangement links TRBV4-2 to TRBJ2-5, with a weak D call TRBD1 (5 bases). V was cut by 1 base and J by 1 base, with 10 bases left in between. CDR1 is LGHNA, CDR2 YNFKEQ, per germline. There are 15 residues in the CDR3. The CDR3 bases are TGTGCCAGCAGCCAAGGTGTAAGGGGCCAAGAGACCCAGTACTTC. Encoded protein: CASSQGVRGQETQYF.

In its sample, this clone was seen many times. The chain's CDR3 is CASSLEGQKVAEKLFF. In DNA, the CDR3 is TGCGCCAGCAGCTTGGAAGGACAGAAGGTGGCTGAAAAACTGTTTTTT. This chain links TRBV5-1 with TRBJ1-4, with D maybe TRBD1 (6 bases). V was shortened by 0 bases and J by 7 bases, with 16 bases between the two germline ends. The CDR3 sequence is 16 residues long. Germline assignment: CDR1 SGHRS and CDR2 YFSETQ.

Ten or more counts support this clone. The rearrangement links TRBV2 to TRBJ1-4; 7 bases agree with TRBD1. Unmatched junction bases numbered 9, after V lost 6 bases and J lost 5 bases. The germline V gene encodes CDR1 SNHLY and CDR2 FYNNEI. The CDR3 is 15 residues long. DNA for the CDR3: TGTGCCAGCAGGCTTCTGACAGGGAGCAATGAAAAACTGTTTTTT. Amino acid sequence: CASRLLTGSNEKLFF.

There are many counts of this clone. The J gene is TRBJ2-7, the V gene TRBV20-1, with TRBD1 matching over 10 bases. Trimming removed 3 bases from V and 6 bases from J; junction bases left unmatched: 8. This CDR3 is built from 14 residues. Germline V gene lookup returns CDR1 DFQATT and CDR2 SNEGSKA (reference sequence). The CDR3 sequence: CSARAGQGGTEQYF. CDR3 nucleotides: TGCAGTGCTAGGGCCGGACAGGGGGGAACCGAGCAGTACTTC.

This clone showed up just a few times. The junction differs from germline at one of its ends, possibly a read error. The chain is built from TRBV6-5 and TRBJ1-1; D not resolved. Germline V gene data show CDR1 as MNHEY and CDR2 as SVGAGI. The length of the CDR3 is 16 residues. CDR3 nucleotide sequence: TGTGCCAGCAGTTACCCCGCCCGGCTTCAGGCCTCTGAAGCTTCCTTT. It translates to CASSYPARLQASEASF.

This clone has a handful of counts. One junction end does not reproduce the germline sequence, and a read error may be involved. The chain recombines TRBV27 with TRBJ2-5; TRBD2 matches 8 bases. CDR1 and CDR2 (germline): MNHEY, SMNVEV (reference sequence). The CDR3 is 16 amino acids. Written as DNA, the CDR3 is TGTGTCAGCAGTCCCGGGGGGCCAGCGGGAGAAGAGACCCAGTACTTC. Translation gives CVSSPGGPAGEETQYF.

A word on this clone: This could be a read error, since a much larger clone is one nucleotide away. The V gene is TRBV6-1, the J gene TRBJ2-4, with 8 bases lining up with TRBD1. CDR1 and CDR2 (germline): MNHNS, SASEGT. With V trimmed by 6 bases and J by 12 bases, 13 bases remained unmatched. The CDR3 extends over 14 amino acids. The CDR3 here is CASRRTGMMDTQYF. In nucleotides, the CDR3 is TGTGCCAGCAGGAGGACAGGGATGATGGACACTCAGTACTTC.

Comments on this clone: In this CDR3 the conserved last residue, phenylalanine or tryptophan, is missing, so a read error is likely. The chain couples TRBV7-9 to TRBJ2-7; D might be TRBD1 or TRBD2, each matching 5 bases. This CDR3 spans 13 amino acids. The V end lost 7 bases, the J end lost 6 bases, and 16 bases lay between the germline ends. Per germline, CDR1 SEHNR and CDR2 FQNEAQ (reference sequence). As DNA, the CDR3 is TGTGCCAGCACCCTGGGGACCTCCGGCGAGCAGTACCTC. Translated, it gives CASTLGTSGEQYL.

This clone has a count of ten or more. J is TRBJ2-2 and V is TRBV4-2; tentatively, D is TRBD2 (5 bases). The CDR3 has 15 amino acids. Germline CDR1 reads LGHNA; CDR2 reads YNFKEQ. V was trimmed by 2 bases and J by 4 bases, leaving 11 bases between them. DNA of the CDR3: TGTGCCAGCAGCCAAACTACTAGTACCACCGGGGAGCTGTTTTTT. Amino acid sequence: CASSQTTSTTGELFF.

This clone was picked up many times. The rearrangement uses TRBV19 and TRBJ2-3, with 10 bases fitting TRBD1. CDR3 length equals 14 residues. V dropped 6 bases and J dropped 1; count of bases not matched to a gene: 1. Germline CDR1 and CDR2: LNHDA and SQIVND (reference sequence). CDR3 DNA sequence: TGTGCCAGTAGGACAGGGGGCGGCACAGATACGCAGTATTTT. This sequence encodes CASRTGGGTDTQYF.

This chain links TRBV6-5 with TRBJ2-5; 7 nucleotides align to TRBD1. J was trimmed by 4 bases and V by 2 bases; bases with no gene match: 7. This CDR3 region has 15 residues. The germline CDR1 and CDR2 sequences are MNHEY and SVGAGI. The CDR3 sequence is CASSYLWDSSETQYF. The CDR3 nucleotides read TGTGCCAGCAGTTACCTATGGGACAGTTCAGAGACCCAGTACTTC.

This clone was found many times. The rearrangement links TRBV6-1 to TRBJ2-5; 7 positions agree with TRBD2. The germline V gene encodes CDR1 MNHNS and CDR2 SASEGT. This CDR3 spans 15 amino acids. V lost 4 bases to trimming and J lost 2 bases; unmatched junction nucleotides: 7. The CDR3 sequence is CASSGSGTIQETQYF. CDR3 nucleotides: TGTGCCAGCAGTGGATCCGGGACTATACAAGAGACCCAGTACTTC.